Below, one T cell receptor (beta chain) is given with its context. This clonotype occurred once. Its recognized antigen is unknown. A much larger clone sits a single nucleotide away, making a read error possible. The instrument given in TCRdb is Illumina NovaSeq 6000. cDNA libraries for TCRalpha and TCRbeta were prepared by 5'RACE using constant-segment primers, with sample barcodes and unique molecular identifiers added. Trizol reagent was used to extract RNA from every sample. Amplification of the libraries took two PCR steps, and the second step added a second sample barcode plus Illumina TruSeq adapters. The libraries were sequenced on an Illumina NovaSeq using 2 x 150 bp paired-end reads. The paper's data handling went like this. The reads were demultiplexed and collapsed into UMI-guided consensus sequences using migec v1.2.7. Using mixcr v2.1.11, UMI consensuses were aligned to TRA and TRB V and J templates and then assembled into clonotypes. A clonotype was counted as expanded or contracted only when both edgeR and NoisET called the clonotype significant, with the noise models trained on biological replicates. For edgeR calls, the cutoffs were a false discovery rate-adjusted p below 0.01 and a log2 fold-change threshold of 1. As an exploratory analysis of dynamics, PCA with hierarchical clustering was applied to max-normalized trajectories of the 1000 most abundant clonotypes. Separately sequenced CD4+ and CD8+ repertoires were used to assign the CD4 or CD8 phenotype of responding clones. The public reads were reanalyzed by TCRdb: fastp trimming at Q25, MiXCR alignment, in-frame beta chains only. Rows merge per CDR3 protein into single entries with the most common DNA and genes. V and J calls and clone size were set by TCRdb, not the authors. The table for this sample lists 90,000 to 120,000 distinct CDR3 sequences; approximately 15% of them were counted only once. The leading ten clones occupy around 40% of the sample.

This entry belongs to a study of T-cell memory formation after mild COVID-19 (dated by TCRdb to the early 2020s). A note on the overall study: Most TCR sequence clusters were specific to one of the two donors. In two donors, T-cell clones that expanded and contracted after mild COVID-19 were followed by sequencing TCRalpha and TCRbeta repertoires longitudinally. The cohort comprised two young, previously healthy adult volunteers, one female and one male.

The germline V gene (reference sequence) yields MNHNY for CDR1 and SVGAGI for CDR2. There are 11 amino acids in the CDR3, from cysteine to phenylalanine inclusive. Here the CDR3 DNA is all that survives: 33 bases in frame from base 1. V is shortened by 2 bases, J by 8 bases, and the region joining them spans 4 bases. Ficoll-Paque density gradient centrifugation was used to isolate PBMCs. Summary of the overall study and its limitations: Some responding clones were found in pre-infection memory, which suggests that pre-existing cross-reactive memory T cells took part in the SARS-CoV-2 response. SARS-CoV-2 specificity was not confirmed for the second-wave clones peaking on day 37. Contracting CD4+ clones turned up mainly in the CM and EM memory subsets, whereas EMRA was where CD8+ clones were enriched. The study covered only a couple of mild cases, and larger cohorts including severe cases with pre-infection samples were considered necessary. Clones that contracted from day 15 to 85 showed balanced CD4/CD8 phenotypes, whereas a second wave of clones that expanded from day 15 to 37 leaned towards CD4+.

The sample consisted of PBMCs or a T cell subset sorted from them (not recorded which). In this chain, TRBV6-6 is recombined with TRBJ2-1, with no confident D gene call. The TCR comes from a man between 18 and 29 years old who had mild COVID-19 (a few samples of this study predate the infection). The sample titles of this study are shuffled in the database, so cell type and time point are left out; the donor was told from shared clones. The base sequence is TGTGCCAGCAGTTACGCCCATGAGCAGTTCTTC. It translates as CASSYAHEQFF.